The T cell receptor beta chain under discussion was sequenced for a study of OX40 agonist ivuxolimab in advanced cancers. Study as a whole: Every patient in dose escalation had hepatocellular carcinoma, melanoma, renal cell or head and neck cancer. Eligibility rules accepted prior anti-PD-1, anti-PD-L1 or anti-CTLA-4 therapy, and under 45% had some.

Profiling relied on immunoSEQ multiplex PCR, and the TCRdb table lists in-frame clones only, not all of them. This sample has more than 55,000 clones, with around 90% found just once. Looked up from germline, CDR1 is LGHNA and CDR2 is YSLEER. V gave up 4 bases and J gave up 1 base, with 13 bases separating them. CDR3 size: 15 residues. On cycle 4 day 1 and cycle 7 day 1, as well as at baseline, blood was sampled. The V gene is TRBV4-3, the J gene TRBJ1-2, with D perhaps matching TRBD1 (5 bases). This material consisted of CD4+ or CD8+ T cells sorted from blood, taken in a trial of the OX40 agonist ivuxolimab. The receptor comes from an adult with an advanced solid tumor such as melanoma, head and neck, liver or kidney cancer. As DNA, the CDR3 is TGCGCCAGCAGCCTAGCGGGGGTGGGTAACTATGGCTACACCTTC. Protein product: CASSLAGVGNYGYTF.